This T cell receptor beta chain was profiled in a study of breast tumors, draining lymph nodes, adjacent tissues. Study-level findings and limits: Data fit most tumor T cells coming from lymph node, expanding in tumor. Tumors had less TCR diversity than lymph nodes, more than nontumor tissue. Luminal-like breast cancer showed significantly greater tumor-nontumor repertoire similarity than basal-like breast cancer did.

There are many counts of this clonotype. Its antigen is not known. TCRdb reprocessed the multiplex PCR reads via MiXCR and lists one record per CDR3 protein. In the table there are 150,000 or so distinct CDR3 sequences, about 33% of which are singletons. Breast cancer patients provided tissue from their axillary draining lymph nodes. Sequencing input: axillary lymph node tissue. The receptor was isolated from a female donor with breast cancer. Some clones in this sample may be carry-over from other donors' samples.

The CDR3: CASNTGGASYEQYF. CDR3 nucleotides: TGTGCCAGCAATACAGGGGGCGCATCCTACGAGCAGTACTTC. J is TRBJ2-7 and V is TRBV27; 9 bases agree with TRBD1. The V gene end was trimmed by 7 bases and the J gene end by 1 base; junction bases not matched to a gene: 5. The CDR3 is made up of 14 amino acids. Germline CDR1 MNHEY, CDR2 SMNVEV (reference sequence).